A selection of T cell receptor beta chains follows, all from one sample in a study of T cells in Graves' hyperthyroidism and ophthalmopathy. TCRdb itself ran the multiplex PCR reads through MiXCR, one entry per CDR3 protein. The profile shows approximately 100,000 distinct CDR3 sequences, 35% to 50% of them singletons. Input material: peripheral blood or thyroid tissue (not recorded which). The receptors were sampled from a woman younger than 45 with Graves' hyperthyroidism. CDR3s include the opening cysteine and the closing phenylalanine or tryptophan. A D gene is named only where the DNA matches it firmly. The listing skips clone size in some rows; elsewhere it reads once, few, many or a size class.

d_call | j_call | v_call | clone_size | cdr3_aa | cdr3_nt
- | TRBJ1-1 | TRBV13 | many | CASSSGQPEAFF | TGTGCCAGCAGCTCCGGACAGCCAGAAGCTTTCTTT
- | TRBJ1-1 | TRBV29-1 | - | CSVSQNTEAFF | TGCAGCGTTTCCCAGAACACTGAAGCTTTCTTT
- | TRBJ1-5 | TRBV14 | - | CASSQDPNQPQHF | TGTGCCAGCAGCCAAGACCCCAATCAGCCCCAGCATTTT
- | TRBJ2-7 | TRBV10-3 | - | CAISEVGAGPHYYEQYF | TGTGCCATCAGTGAGGTCGGGGCAGGGCCTCACTACTACGAGCAGTACTTC
- | TRBJ1-4 | TRBV6-5 | - | CASSYGGIKKLFF | TGCGCCAGCAGTTACGGGGGCATAAAAAAACTGTTTTTT
- | TRBJ2-5 | TRBV15 | many | CATSRGQFPETQYF | TGTGCCACCAGCAGAGGTCAGTTTCCAGAGACCCAGTACTTC
- | TRBJ2-5 | TRBV7-3 | many | CASRRGPQETQYF | TGTGCCAGCAGACGGGGGCCCCAAGAGACCCAGTACTTC
TRBD2 | TRBJ2-5 | TRBV9 | - | CASSVGTSGSETQYF | TGTGCCAGCAGCGTCGGGACTAGCGGTTCAGAGACCCAGTACTTC
- | TRBJ1-3 | TRBV19 | many | CASGRSDSGNTIYF | TGTGCCAGTGGGCGGAGTGACTCTGGAAACACCATATATTTT
- | TRBJ2-7 | TRBV28 | few | CASNSGDRYEQYF | TGTGCCAGTAACTCGGGAGACAGGTACGAGCAGTACTTC
TRBD1 | TRBJ1-1 | TRBV5-1 | many | CASWPPDRDPLNTEAFF | TGCGCCAGCTGGCCCCCAGACAGGGACCCTTTGAACACTGAAGCTTTCTTT
- | TRBJ1-4 | TRBV25-1 | - | CASSASSAGAFEKLFF | TGTGCCAGCAGTGCGTCTAGTGCAGGGGCCTTTGAAAAACTGTTTTTT
TRBD2 | TRBJ2-3 | TRBV10-3 | - | CASKSGEMDTQYF | TGTGCCAGCAAGAGCGGGGAGATGGATACGCAGTATTTT
- | TRBJ2-2 | TRBV11-2 | many | CASSRRTSNTGELFF | TGTGCCAGCAGTCGACGGACAAGCAACACCGGGGAGCTGTTTTTT
- | TRBJ2-3 | TRBV7-9 | many | CASSFSREDTQYF | TGTGCCAGCAGCTTTTCCAGGGAGGATACGCAGTATTTT
- | TRBJ2-7 | TRBV14 | - | CAGSLDWGRDERYF | TGTGCCGGCAGCCTCGACTGGGGTAGGGACGAGCGGTACTTC
- | TRBJ2-5 | TRBV11-2 | many | CASAKSGTKGETQYF | TGTGCCAGCGCAAAGAGTGGGACAAAGGGAGAGACCCAGTACTTC
- | TRBJ1-2 | TRBV11-1 | - | CASSQAGGYGYTF | TGTGCCAGCAGCCAGGCGGGGGGCTATGGCTACACCTTC
- | TRBJ1-1 | TRBV7-2 | - | CAGSHRDTNIEAFF | TGTGCCGGCAGCCATCGGGACACGAACATTGAAGCTTTCTTT
- | TRBJ2-7 | TRBV20-1 | many | CSARSAYEQYF | TGCAGTGCTAGATCTGCCTACGAGCAGTACTTC
- | TRBJ2-7 | TRBV25-1 | - | CAAGSLSYVQYF | TGTGCCGCCGGTTCTCTCTCCTACGTGCAGTACTTC
- | TRBJ1-4 | TRBV2 | many | CASSPLGGQVEKLFF | TGTGCCAGCAGCCCGCTAGGGGGGCAGGTTGAAAAACTGTTTTTT
- | TRBJ1-6 | TRBV7-3 | many | CASSFPRSSPGRDSPLHF | TGTGCCAGCAGTTTCCCTAGGTCTTCTCCGGGGCGGGATTCACCCCTCCACTTT
- | TRBJ2-7 | TRBV6-1 | many | CASSERGGQREQYF | TGTGCCAGCAGTGAACGGGGGGGACAGCGGGAGCAGTACTTC
TRBD1 | TRBJ1-2 | TRBV20-1 | many | CSAVKGGYDGYTF | TGCAGTGCCGTCAAAGGGGGCTACGATGGCTACACCTTC
TRBD1 | TRBJ1-3 | TRBV9 | many | CASSARTGGTSGNTIYF | TGTGCCAGCAGCGCCAGAACAGGGGGGACCTCTGGAAACACCATATATTTT
- | TRBJ1-5 | TRBV4-1 | - | CASSQDLRTNHQPQHF | TGCGCCAGCAGCCAAGACCTTCGGACGAACCATCAGCCCCAGCATTTT
- | TRBJ2-2 | TRBV7-2 | once | CASSSSGRETQYFGELFF | -
- | TRBJ1-6 | TRBV20-1 | - | CSAPPTHF | TGCAGTGCTCCGCCGACCCACTTT
- | TRBJ1-5 | TRBV10-3 | many | CAISDDRSLGGNQPQHF | TGTGCCATCAGTGACGACAGGTCCCTAGGTGGCAATCAGCCCCAGCATTTT
- | TRBJ2-3 | TRBV9 | many | CASSATSPEGDTQYF | TGTGCCAGCAGCGCAACCAGTCCTGAGGGAGATACGCAGTATTTT
TRBD1 | TRBJ1-2 | TRBV6-1 | many | CASTPGTGTSGYTF | TGTGCCAGCACCCCTGGGACAGGGACAAGTGGCTACACCTTC
TRBD2 | TRBJ2-5 | TRBV5-1 | - | CASSSSTGGETQYF | TGCGCCAGCAGCTCTTCCACGGGGGGGGAGACCCAGTACTTC
TRBD2 | TRBJ2-3 | TRBV7-2 | many | CASSLRLAGDVDTQYF | TGTGCCAGCAGCTTGCGACTAGCGGGAGATGTAGATACGCAGTATTTT
- | TRBJ2-2 | TRBV7-8 | - | CASIKRGPGELFF | TGTGCCAGCATCAAGAGAGGTCCCGGGGAGCTGTTTTTT
TRBD2 | TRBJ2-3 | TRBV3-1 | few | CASSQELAGGTDTQYF | TGTGCCAGCAGCCAGGAGTTAGCGGGAGGCACAGATACGCAGTATTTT
- | TRBJ2-3 | TRBV20-1 | many | CSARTADTQYF | TGCAGTGCCAGAACGGCAGATACGCAGTATTTT
- | TRBJ1-4 | TRBV5-1 | many | CASTWGHSNEKLFF | TGCGCCAGCACCTGGGGGCATTCTAATGAAAAACTGTTTTTT
- | TRBJ1-4 | TRBV7-9 | many | CASSMKQGPNEKLFF | TGTGCCAGCAGCATGAAACAGGGACCCAATGAAAAACTGTTTTTT
TRBD1 | TRBJ1-5 | TRBV7-9 | few | CASSLTDRDQPQHF | TGTGCCAGCAGCTTGACTGACAGGGATCAGCCCCAGCATTTT
TRBD1 | TRBJ2-7 | TRBV6-6 | - | CASRPGTGTYEQYF | TGTGCCAGCAGACCCGGGACAGGGACGTACGAGCAGTACTTC
- | TRBJ1-3 | TRBV4-2 | - | CASSQDPAGNTIYF | TGTGCCAGCAGCCAAGACCCTGCTGGAAACACCATATATTTT
TRBD2 | TRBJ2-2 | TRBV4-2 | many | CASSQGTSSNTGELFF | TGTGCCAGCAGCCAAGGGACTAGCAGTAACACCGGGGAGCTGTTTTTT
- | TRBJ1-5 | TRBV6-6 | many | CASSYRSWGVQPQHF | TGTGCCAGCAGTTACAGGTCTTGGGGGGTTCAGCCCCAGCATTTT
TRBD1 | TRBJ2-7 | TRBV7-9 | - | CASSNDRGHSYEQYF | TGTGCCAGCAGCAACGACAGGGGGCACTCCTACGAGCAGTACTTC
TRBD1 | TRBJ2-2 | TRBV15 | few | CATSRTGAGELFF | TGTGCCACCAGCAGGACAGGGGCCGGGGAGCTGTTTTTT
- | TRBJ1-1 | TRBV11-3 | many | CASSPHRESAEAFF | TGTGCCAGCAGCCCCCACAGGGAGTCCGCTGAAGCTTTCTTT
- | TRBJ1-5 | TRBV20-1 | many | CSASPGTMGGNQPQHF | TGCAGTGCTTCACCGGGGACAATGGGGGGTAATCAGCCCCAGCATTTT